The rows below give T cell receptor beta chains drawn from one sample of a study of blood T cell repertoires in COVID-19. Profiling relied on immunoSEQ multiplex PCR, and the TCRdb table lists in-frame clones only, not all of them. This sample has 430,000 or so clones, with 85% to 90% found just once. The sample taken for sequencing was PBMCs or T cells enriched from blood (not recorded which). All receptors derive from a woman aged 40 to 50 who had recovered from COVID-19. Each CDR3 is given without its conserved first and last residue. The order of the fields is clone size, V gene, J gene, CDR3 protein. A clone size is listed for some rows: how often the clone was seen (once, few, many), or a class if it is expanded.

clone size: once; V gene: TRBV5-1; J gene: TRBJ2-1; CDR3 protein: ASGPHRDRGVNEQF
clone size: -; V gene: TRBV28; J gene: TRBJ1-2; CDR3 protein: ASSSWRMNSYGYT
clone size: -; V gene: TRBV4-3; J gene: TRBJ2-3; CDR3 protein: ASSQDPGLTDTQY
clone size: -; V gene: TRBV19; J gene: TRBJ2-3; CDR3 protein: ASSIGIAGGSDTQY
clone size: once; V gene: TRBV5-8; J gene: TRBJ1-1; CDR3 protein: ASSLGQPNTEAF
clone size: -; V gene: TRBV24-1; J gene: TRBJ2-1; CDR3 protein: ATSDLSNEQF
clone size: -; V gene: TRBV11-2; J gene: TRBJ2-3; CDR3 protein: ASSLEENRDPDTQY
clone size: -; V gene: TRBV5-1; J gene: TRBJ1-1; CDR3 protein: ASRPGLGGDVDTEAF
clone size: -; V gene: TRBV12-3/TRBV12-4; J gene: TRBJ1-5; CDR3 protein: ASREGGGGTQH
clone size: -; V gene: TRBV11-2; J gene: TRBJ2-7; CDR3 protein: ASSPWGEGPDEQY
clone size: once; V gene: TRBV7-6; J gene: TRBJ2-5; CDR3 protein: ASSVLAGGSLKTQY
clone size: -; V gene: TRBV2; J gene: TRBJ2-7; CDR3 protein: ASRGGAREQY
clone size: once; V gene: TRBV9; J gene: TRBJ2-1; CDR3 protein: ASSTAGTGVFGSYNEQF
clone size: -; V gene: TRBV7-2; J gene: TRBJ1-5; CDR3 protein: ASSLEGFRNQPQH
clone size: -; V gene: TRBV7-9; J gene: TRBJ1-3; CDR3 protein: ASSWGTEGNTIY
clone size: -; V gene: TRBV4-1; J gene: TRBJ1-3; CDR3 protein: ASSQQQGPSGNTIY
clone size: -; V gene: TRBV11-3; J gene: TRBJ1-1; CDR3 protein: ASSLVRQGAWEDTEAF
clone size: -; V gene: TRBV12-3/TRBV12-4; J gene: TRBJ1-5; CDR3 protein: ASSRLTDQPQH
clone size: -; V gene: TRBV27; J gene: TRBJ2-7; CDR3 protein: ASRIPGLAGAEQY
clone size: -; V gene: TRBV11-2; J gene: TRBJ2-1; CDR3 protein: ASSLVAGGTYNEQF
clone size: -; V gene: TRBV4-3; J gene: TRBJ2-5; CDR3 protein: ASSQTGQETQY
clone size: -; V gene: TRBV10-3; J gene: TRBJ2-5; CDR3 protein: AISPGTDPETQY
clone size: -; V gene: TRBV9; J gene: TRBJ2-7; CDR3 protein: ASSARDREAEQY
clone size: -; V gene: TRBV6-5; J gene: TRBJ1-5; CDR3 protein: ASRGPGRPQH
clone size: -; V gene: TRBV19; J gene: TRBJ2-7; CDR3 protein: ASSTTSGSSYEQY
clone size: -; V gene: TRBV7-9; J gene: TRBJ1-2; CDR3 protein: ASSLVTRNGYT
clone size: few; V gene: TRBV5-4; J gene: TRBJ1-2; CDR3 protein: ASSFGDRNRYT
clone size: -; V gene: TRBV6-5; J gene: TRBJ2-7; CDR3 protein: ASSLGGEEQY
clone size: -; V gene: TRBV10-3; J gene: TRBJ1-1; CDR3 protein: AINTGHQNTEAF
clone size: -; V gene: TRBV7-2; J gene: TRBJ2-7; CDR3 protein: ASSLVLQSSYEQY
clone size: once; V gene: TRBV24-1; J gene: TRBJ2-1; CDR3 protein: ATSDYRGAYNEQF
clone size: -; V gene: TRBV12-3/TRBV12-4; J gene: TRBJ1-2; CDR3 protein: ASSSGQDYGYT
clone size: -; V gene: TRBV29-1; J gene: TRBJ1-2; CDR3 protein: SVEWTLRDYGYT
clone size: -; V gene: TRBV30; J gene: TRBJ2-7; CDR3 protein: AFQGSEQY
clone size: -; V gene: TRBV27; J gene: TRBJ2-1; CDR3 protein: ASSGTNNEQF
clone size: -; V gene: TRBV29-1; J gene: TRBJ2-7; CDR3 protein: SVEGRQGASGQY
clone size: -; V gene: TRBV6-2/TRBV6-3; J gene: TRBJ1-3; CDR3 protein: ASSPGHRFAIY
clone size: once; V gene: TRBV5-4; J gene: TRBJ2-3; CDR3 protein: ASSLERGRGQY
clone size: once; V gene: TRBV19; J gene: TRBJ2-3; CDR3 protein: ASSIGSSGDTQY
clone size: -; V gene: TRBV3-1/TRBV3-2; J gene: TRBJ1-2; CDR3 protein: ASSQDPTSYGYT
clone size: -; V gene: TRBV5-6; J gene: TRBJ2-7; CDR3 protein: ASSMEVRGPQAYEQY
clone size: -; V gene: TRBV19; J gene: TRBJ1-2; CDR3 protein: ASSVGTGTKNGYT
clone size: -; V gene: TRBV5-5; J gene: TRBJ1-4; CDR3 protein: ASSFAVQGRDEKLF
clone size: -; V gene: TRBV11-2; J gene: TRBJ2-2; CDR3 protein: ASSANIGQLPAGELF
clone size: -; V gene: TRBV6-5; J gene: TRBJ2-7; CDR3 protein: ASRTRTYGEQY
clone size: -; V gene: TRBV10-2; J gene: TRBJ2-5; CDR3 protein: ASSEGQGSETQY
clone size: -; V gene: TRBV7-9; J gene: TRBJ2-2; CDR3 protein: ASSLGGDYPGELF
clone size: -; V gene: TRBV5-5; J gene: TRBJ2-3; CDR3 protein: ASSPEVLSVDTQY
clone size: -; V gene: TRBV30; J gene: TRBJ1-1; CDR3 protein: AWSVAFGLNTEAF
clone size: -; V gene: TRBV27; J gene: TRBJ1-2; CDR3 protein: ASSFREGLEGYT
clone size: -; V gene: TRBV30; J gene: TRBJ2-6; CDR3 protein: AWSVRELNVLT
clone size: many; V gene: TRBV27; J gene: TRBJ2-1; CDR3 protein: ASSLHPTGGPNNEQF
clone size: -; V gene: TRBV29-1; J gene: TRBJ2-3; CDR3 protein: SVALLADTSTDTQY
clone size: once; V gene: TRBV4-3; J gene: TRBJ2-1; CDR3 protein: ASSQLAGGNSNEQF